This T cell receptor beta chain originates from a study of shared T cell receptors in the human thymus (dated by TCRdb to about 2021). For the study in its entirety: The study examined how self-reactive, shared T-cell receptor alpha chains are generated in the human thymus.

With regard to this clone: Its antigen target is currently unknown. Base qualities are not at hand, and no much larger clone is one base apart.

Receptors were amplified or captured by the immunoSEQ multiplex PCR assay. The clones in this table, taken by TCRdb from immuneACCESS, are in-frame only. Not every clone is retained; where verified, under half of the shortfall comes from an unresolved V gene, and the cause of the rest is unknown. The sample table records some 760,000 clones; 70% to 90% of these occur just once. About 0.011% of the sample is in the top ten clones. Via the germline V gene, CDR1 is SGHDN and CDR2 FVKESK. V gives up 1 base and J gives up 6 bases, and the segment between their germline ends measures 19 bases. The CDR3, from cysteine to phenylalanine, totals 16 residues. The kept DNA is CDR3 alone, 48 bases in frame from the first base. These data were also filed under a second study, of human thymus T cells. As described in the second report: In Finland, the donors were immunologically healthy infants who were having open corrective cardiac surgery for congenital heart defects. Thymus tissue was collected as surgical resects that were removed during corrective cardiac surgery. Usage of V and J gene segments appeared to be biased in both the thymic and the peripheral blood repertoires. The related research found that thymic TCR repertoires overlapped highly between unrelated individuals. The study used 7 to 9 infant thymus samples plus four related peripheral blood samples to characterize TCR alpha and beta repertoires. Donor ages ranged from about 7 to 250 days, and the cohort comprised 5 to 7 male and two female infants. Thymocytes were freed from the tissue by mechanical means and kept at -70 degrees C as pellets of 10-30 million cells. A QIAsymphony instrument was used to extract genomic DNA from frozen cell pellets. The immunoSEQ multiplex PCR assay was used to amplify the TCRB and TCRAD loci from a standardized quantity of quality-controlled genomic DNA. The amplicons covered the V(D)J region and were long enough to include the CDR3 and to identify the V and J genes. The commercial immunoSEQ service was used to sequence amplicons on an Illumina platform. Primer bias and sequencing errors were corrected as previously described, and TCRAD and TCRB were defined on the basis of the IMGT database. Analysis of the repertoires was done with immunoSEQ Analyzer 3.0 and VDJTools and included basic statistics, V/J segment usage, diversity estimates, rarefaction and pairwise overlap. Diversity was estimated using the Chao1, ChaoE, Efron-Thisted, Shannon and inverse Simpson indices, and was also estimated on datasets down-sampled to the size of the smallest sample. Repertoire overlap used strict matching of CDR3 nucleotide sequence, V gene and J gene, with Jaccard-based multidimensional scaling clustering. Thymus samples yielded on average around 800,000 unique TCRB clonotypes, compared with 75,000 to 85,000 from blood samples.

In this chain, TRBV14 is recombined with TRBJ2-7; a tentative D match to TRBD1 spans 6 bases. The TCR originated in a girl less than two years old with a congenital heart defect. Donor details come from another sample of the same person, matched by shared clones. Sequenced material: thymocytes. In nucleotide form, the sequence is TGTGCCAGCAGCCAAGTATGGGCGGACAGAAGGGGCGAGCAGTACTTC. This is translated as CASSQVWADRRGEQYF.